The clone carrying this TCR beta chain was recorded at least ten times. The target antigen is unknown. TCRdb used MiXCR to reprocess the RACE reads, holding one entry per CDR3 protein. The sample yields tens of thousands of distinct CDR3 sequences, 8% to 10% seen once. Time point noted: pre-sensitization, week 0. The treatment: therapeutic diphenylcyclopropenone sensitization with weekly scalp DPC. The sample is drawn from a study of human T cells and chemical hapten exposure. Study-wide findings and caveats: With DPC sensitization, TCRs exceeding 1 in 1000 frequency showed no change.

V was cut by 1 base and J by 0 bases, with 10 bases left in between. The CDR3 has 16 residues. CDR1 and CDR2 from the germline V gene are SGHNT and YENEEA. This clonotype was obtained from a woman aged 40 to 49 with alopecia areata. Some clones in this sample may be carry-over from other donors' samples. Specimen: whole blood, collected in connection with sensitization to the hapten diphenylcyclopropenone (DPC). The chain has TRBV11-3 and TRBJ2-1; the D is unclear. CDR3 in amino acids: CASSLGVPPSYNEQFF. CDR3 nucleotide sequence: TGTGCCAGCAGCTTAGGGGTTCCCCCCTCCTACAATGAGCAGTTCTTC.